Below are 20 T cell receptor beta chains sequenced from a single sample in a study of T cell repertoires in cytomegalovirus infection. These receptors have no identified antigens. TCRdb recomputed calls from the reads with MiXCR, one row per CDR3 protein. This table holds about 770,000 distinct CDR3 sequences, 25% to 35% found once. The specimen comprised cultured CD8+ T cells from PBMCs, sampled from culture after CMV antigen stimulation. These receptors were obtained from a human donor in good health (CMV status not recorded). Some clones in this sample may be carry-over from other donors' samples.

The table lists this clonotype with a few counts. The V and J genes are TRBV6-6 and TRBJ1-1, with TRBD1 matching 7 bases. This CDR3 is built from 19 residues. V was pared by 0 bases and J by 3 bases, with 16 bases of the junction left unmatched. Looked up from germline, CDR1 is MNHNY and CDR2 is SVGAGI (reference sequence). The CDR3 DNA is TGTGCCAGCAGTTACTCGAGAGGGGGCGGGGTCGAAAGAGACACTGAAGCTTTCTTT. This encodes CASSYSRGGGVERDTEAFF.

About this clonotype itself: A single base separates this from a much larger clone, so it may be a read error. The chain carries TRBV7-2 and TRBJ2-3; 8 bases line up with TRBD2. Losses at the gene ends were 7 bases for V and 10 bases for J; bases not matched to a gene: 19. The CDR3 runs to 16 residues. CDR1 SGHTA and CDR2 FQGNSA come from the germline V gene. Here the CDR3 reads CASTSGGLGYLDSQYF. As DNA, the CDR3 is TGTGCCAGCACCTCGGGGGGACTAGGGTATTTGGATTCGCAGTATTTT.

There are many counts of this clonotype. V and J are TRBV11-2 and TRBJ2-1, with D possibly matching TRBD2 (6 bases). Deletions cut 3 bases from V and 6 bases from J, with 12 bases between. Germline V gene sequence: CDR1 SGHAT, CDR2 FQNNGV. The CDR3 is made up of 14 amino acids. CDR3 amino acids: CASSLAGISNEQFF. The CDR3 DNA reads TGTGCCAGCAGCTTGGCGGGAATTTCCAATGAGCAGTTCTTC.

This clonotype was seen more than once but under ten times. The chain carries TRBV6-6 and TRBJ1-5, with D hard to call. Germline V gene sequence: CDR1 MNHNY, CDR2 SVGAGI (reference sequence). The CDR3 runs 14 residues. The V gene lost 0 bases and the J gene lost 7 bases, with 10 bases spanning the gap. Here the CDR3 reads CASSYSEAAQPQHF. CDR3 in DNA: TGTGCCAGCAGTTACTCAGAGGCAGCACAGCCCCAGCATTTT.

This clonotype was seen only a few times. This sequence joins TRBV28 and TRBJ1-2; D possibly corresponds to TRBD1 (5 bases). Germline CDR1 and CDR2: MDHEN and SYDVKM. V was clipped by 3 bases and J by 4 bases, with 12 bases between them. This CDR3 has 14 residues. CDR3 DNA sequence: TGTGCCAGCAGTTTCCGGGACCTCCCCTATGGCTACACCTTC. Translated, it gives CASSFRDLPYGYTF.

A few counts support this clonotype. The V call is TRBV5-5, the J call TRBJ1-3; no firm D call. Deletions cut 2 bases from V and 0 bases from J, with 15 bases between. CDR1 is SGHKS and CDR2 is YYEKEE in the germline V gene (reference sequence). The CDR3 loop spans 17 amino acids. Here the CDR3 DNA reads TGTGCCAGCAGCTTCCAGGACTGGGTCTCCTCTGGAAACACCATATATTTT. This codes for CASSFQDWVSSGNTIYF.

The rearrangement links TRBV5-1 to TRBJ2-7, with 7 bases identical to TRBD1. Germline CDR1 is SGHRS and CDR2 is YFSETQ. J was trimmed by 4 bases and V by 4 bases; bases with no gene match: 11. The CDR3 length is 15 residues. CDR3: CASSPPPGTAYEQYF. CDR3 in DNA: TGCGCCAGCAGCCCACCACCCGGGACAGCTTACGAGCAGTACTTC.

This clonotype was found a few times. The chain links TRBV12-3 or TRBV12-4 to TRBJ1-5; no clear D gene. The CDR3 covers 15 residues. Trimming cost V 5 bases and J 1 base, with 12 bases left between them. CDR3 sequence: CASSQGFGSNQPQHF. The CDR3 DNA follows: TGTGCCAGCAGTCAAGGATTTGGCAGCAATCAGCCCCAGCATTTT.

The sample holds a few counts of this clonotype. V usage is TRBV27 and J usage is TRBJ1-2; 7 nucleotides agree with TRBD1. The trim removed 5 bases at V and 5 bases at J, leaving 8 bases unmatched. The CDR3 runs to 14 residues. The V gene's germline CDR1 is MNHEY and CDR2 SMNVEV (reference sequence). DNA for the CDR3: TGTGCCAGCAGTACAGGGGCAGGTATATATGGCTACACCTTC. Translating it yields CASSTGAGIYGYTF.

This clonotype was found a few times. This chain uses TRBV19 with TRBJ2-3; D remains ambiguous. This CDR3 region has 15 residues. Germline V gene lookup returns CDR1 LNHDA and CDR2 SQIVND (reference sequence). Trimming took off 7 bases at V and 0 bases at J, with 14 bases between the two ends. The CDR3 DNA is TGTGCCAGTATGAGCCGATTCTGGAGCACAGATACGCAGTATTTT. This encodes CASMSRFWSTDTQYF.

This clonotype was seen a handful of times. The rearrangement links TRBV12-3 or TRBV12-4 to TRBJ2-2; tentative D call: TRBD2 (6 bases). The CDR3 is 15 residues long. V lost 7 bases, J lost 4 bases, and 16 bases lay in between. The CDR3 region is CASNFPEGITGELFF. DNA for the CDR3: TGTGCCAGCAATTTTCCGGAGGGAATCACCGGGGAGCTGTTTTTT.

This clonotype was detected ten times or more. This sequence joins TRBV7-9 and TRBJ2-2; D gene uncertain. V was clipped by 3 bases and J by 0 bases, with 11 bases between them. The germline V gene encodes CDR1 SEHNR and CDR2 FQNEAQ (reference sequence). CDR3 length: 16 amino acids. CDR3 nucleotide sequence: TGTGCCAGCAGCTTGTTCTGGGAAACGAACACCGGGGAGCTGTTTTTT. It translates to CASSLFWETNTGELFF. Variable domain in full (rest from reference TRBV7-9 and TRBJ2-2): DTGVSQNPRHKITKRGQNVTFRCDPISEHNRLYWYRQTLGQGPEFLTYFQNEAQLEKSRLLSDRFSAERPKGSFSTLEIQRTEQGDSAMYLCASSLFWETNTGELFFGEGSRLTVL.

This clonotype was recorded a few times. V is TRBV6-1 and J is TRBJ1-1; D perhaps matches TRBD1 (5 bases). V was clipped by 5 bases and J by 1 base, with 17 bases between them. Germline V gives CDR1 MNHNS, CDR2 SASEGT. The CDR3 totals 16 residues. This CDR3 reads CASSLGLPLGNTEAFF. CDR3 DNA: TGTGCCAGCAGTTTGGGACTCCCCCTGGGGAACACTGAAGCTTTCTTT.

This clonotype occurred a few times. The gene calls are TRBV27 and TRBJ1-1; 11 bases fit TRBD1. V shed 4 bases, J shed 6 bases, and the junction held 25 bases outside the gene matches. Per the germline V gene, CDR1 is MNHEY and CDR2 is SMNVEV (reference sequence). The CDR3 spans 21 residues. The CDR3 protein is CASSSNPFIRTGGKGIAEAFF. The CDR3 nucleotides are TGTGCCAGCAGTTCAAACCCCTTCATTCGGACAGGGGGCAAAGGGATTGCTGAAGCTTTCTTT.

This chain links TRBV5-1 with TRBJ1-1; D is uncertain. Germline loops: CDR1 SGHRS, CDR2 YFSETQ. The V end lost 9 bases, the J end lost 0 bases, and 12 bases lay between the germline ends. The CDR3 runs 13 residues. The CDR3, as DNA: TGCGCCACCCGGGCCCGGATGAACACTGAAGCTTTCTTT. Residues: CATRARMNTEAFF.

This clonotype was detected a few times. This chain connects TRBV4-1 to TRBJ2-7, with 8 bases aligning to TRBD1. Trimming removed 1 base from V and 3 bases from J; junction bases left unmatched: 5. Germline V gives CDR1 MGHRA, CDR2 YSYEKL. This CDR3 spans 15 amino acids. CDR3 sequence reads: CASSQGTGTYYEQYF. The CDR3 region has the DNA TGCGCCAGCAGCCAAGGGACAGGGACTTACTACGAGCAGTACTTC.

The rearrangement links TRBV6-2 or TRBV6-3 to TRBJ2-5, with TRBD2 as a possible D gene (5 bases). The V end lost 8 bases, the J end lost 0 bases, and 16 bases lay between the germline ends. The germline V gene encodes CDR1 MNHEY and CDR2 SVGEGT. This CDR3 comprises 15 residues. The CDR3 DNA reads as TGTGCCAGCGGCTACCCCGGGATGTACCAAGAGACCCAGTACTTC. Its translation: CASGYPGMYQETQYF.

The V call is TRBV5-1, the J call TRBJ2-5, with 9 bases identical to TRBD1. The CDR3 has 16 residues. Germline V gene lookup returns CDR1 SGHRS and CDR2 YFSETQ. J was trimmed by 4 bases and V by 6 bases; bases with no gene match: 13. CDR3 sequence reads: CASNPSPGQGLETQYF. The CDR3 nucleotides are TGCGCCAGCAATCCGAGTCCCGGACAGGGGCTAGAGACCCAGTACTTC.

This chain links TRBV27 with TRBJ2-1, with 12 bases lining up with TRBD2. V lost 7 bases, J lost 2 bases, and 9 bases stayed unmatched. Per germline, CDR1 MNHEY and CDR2 SMNVEV (reference sequence). This CDR3 has 17 residues. CDR3 loop: CASTGRASGGAYNEQFF. The CDR3 nucleotides are TGTGCCAGCACCGGTAGGGCTAGCGGGGGGGCCTACAATGAGCAGTTCTTC.

This clonotype was detected a few times. This chain uses TRBV2 with TRBJ1-6, with D perhaps matching TRBD1 (5 bases). V was trimmed by 3 bases and J by 0 bases, leaving 9 bases between them. The germline CDR1 and CDR2 sequences are SNHLY and FYNNEI. The CDR3 length is 16 residues. The CDR3 nucleotides read TGTGCCAGCAGTGAGGACACCAGCTCCTATAATTCACCCCTCCACTTT. This codes for CASSEDTSSYNSPLHF. The entire variable domain, with the rest obtained from reference TRBV2 and TRBJ1-6, is as follows: EPEVTQTPSHQVTQMGQEVILRCVPISNHLYFYWYRQILGQKVEFLVSFYNNEISEKSEIFDDQFSVERPDGSNFTLKIRSTKLEDSAMYFCASSEDTSSYNSPLHFGNGTRLTVT.